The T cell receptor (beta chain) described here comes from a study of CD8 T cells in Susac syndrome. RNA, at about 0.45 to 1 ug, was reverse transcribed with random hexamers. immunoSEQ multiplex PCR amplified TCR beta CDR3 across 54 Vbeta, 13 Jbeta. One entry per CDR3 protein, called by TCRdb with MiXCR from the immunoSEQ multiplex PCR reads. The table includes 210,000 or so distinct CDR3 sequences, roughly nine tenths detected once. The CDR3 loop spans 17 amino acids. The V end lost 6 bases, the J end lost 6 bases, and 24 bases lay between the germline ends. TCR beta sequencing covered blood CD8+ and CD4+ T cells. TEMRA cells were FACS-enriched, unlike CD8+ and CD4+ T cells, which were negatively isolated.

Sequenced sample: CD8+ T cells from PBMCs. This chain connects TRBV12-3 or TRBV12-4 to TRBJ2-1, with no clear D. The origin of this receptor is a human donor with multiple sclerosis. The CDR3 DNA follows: TGTGCCAGCAGCCCAAATTTACCGCCCACGTCTGTCAATGAGCAGTTCTTC. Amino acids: CASSPNLPPTSVNEQFF.